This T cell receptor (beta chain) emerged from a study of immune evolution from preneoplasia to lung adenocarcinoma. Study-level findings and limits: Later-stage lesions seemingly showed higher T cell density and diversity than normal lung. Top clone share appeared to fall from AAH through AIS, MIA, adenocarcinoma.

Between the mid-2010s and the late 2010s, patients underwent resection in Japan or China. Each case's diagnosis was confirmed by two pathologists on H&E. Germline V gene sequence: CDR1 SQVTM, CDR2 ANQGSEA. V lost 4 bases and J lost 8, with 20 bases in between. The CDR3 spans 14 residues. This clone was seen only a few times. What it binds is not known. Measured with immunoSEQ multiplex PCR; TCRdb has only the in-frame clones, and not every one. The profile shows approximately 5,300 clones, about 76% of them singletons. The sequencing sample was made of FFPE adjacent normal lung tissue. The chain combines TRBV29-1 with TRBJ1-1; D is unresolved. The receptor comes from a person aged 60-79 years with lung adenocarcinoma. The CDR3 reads CSVGPNLVGTEAFF. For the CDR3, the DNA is TGCAGCGTTGGGCCCAACCTGGTGGGCACCGAAGCTTTCTTT.